A single sample is the source of the 26 T cell receptor beta chains below, sequenced in a study of control samples from healthy donors and cancer patients. Repertoires were generated with immunoSEQ multiplex PCR, while TCRdb's copy carries only in-frame clones and drops some. Of roughly 120,000 clones in the sample, roughly 84% were seen once. Sequenced: blood. The source is a man aged 50 or older in good health.

This clone was seen a single time. The chain combines TRBV7-3 with TRBJ2-2, with 7 bases lining up with TRBD1. The trim removed 5 bases at V and 0 bases at J, leaving 9 bases unmatched. The CDR3 is made up of 17 amino acids. Germline CDR1 reads SGHTA; CDR2 reads FQGTGA. This CDR3 is CASSPHPGTANTGELFF. The DNA of the CDR3 is TGTGCCAGCAGCCCGCACCCCGGGACAGCGAACACCGGGGAGCTGTTTTTT.

The V and J genes are TRBV5-1 and TRBJ2-6; no firm D call. V shed 0 bases and J shed 0 bases, with 10 bases lying between them. The CDR3 runs to 17 residues. In germline, CDR1 is SGHRS, CDR2 YFSETQ. The CDR3 bases are TGCGCCAGCAGCTTGGTGGCTACAAACTCTGGGGCCAACGTCCTGACTTTC. This sequence encodes CASSLVATNSGANVLTF.

The rearrangement uses TRBV6-1 and TRBJ1-1; 7 nucleotides agree with TRBD1. The CDR3 consists of 18 residues. The V gene end was trimmed by 2 bases and the J gene end by 2 bases; junction bases not matched to a gene: 14. Germline V gene data show CDR1 as MNHNS and CDR2 as SASEGT. CDR3 bases: TGTGCCAGCAGTGAACTTTTAAGGTTCTGGGACAGCAACACTGAAGCTTTCTTT. It encodes CASSELLRFWDSNTEAFF.

The rearrangement links TRBV14 to TRBJ2-2, with no clear D. CDR1 is SGHDN, CDR2 FVKESK, per germline. The CDR3 is 14 residues long. The ends were cut back, 1 base at V and 6 bases at J, with 9 bases in the middle. DNA for the CDR3: TGTGCCAGCAGCCAAGTGGGTTCCGCCGGGGAGCTGTTTTTT. Its protein product is CASSQVGSAGELFF.

The chain has TRBV5-4 and TRBJ2-3; 7 bases line up with TRBD1. Germline CDR1 SGHNT, CDR2 YYREEE (reference sequence). The CDR3 extends over 16 amino acids. V was pared by 1 base and J by 3 bases, with 8 bases of the junction left unmatched. The CDR3 sequence is CASSLYRGGLTDTQYF. The CDR3 DNA follows: TGTGCCAGCAGCTTGTACCGAGGGGGCCTGACAGATACGCAGTATTTT.

J is TRBJ2-7 and V is TRBV28, with D hard to call. Germline V gives CDR1 MDHEN, CDR2 SYDVKM. V was clipped by 5 bases and J by 0 bases, with 14 bases between them. The CDR3 is made up of 15 amino acids. The CDR3 nucleotides are TGTGCCAGCAGTGGGGTTTTTTCCCCCTCCTACGAGCAGTACTTC. Its protein is CASSGVFSPSYEQYF.

This sequence joins TRBV5-1 and TRBJ2-3; TRBD2 matches 8 bases. Per the germline V gene, CDR1 is SGHRS and CDR2 is YFSETQ. The CDR3 is 17 amino acids. V lost 0 bases to trimming and J lost 3 bases; unmatched junction nucleotides: 9. The CDR3 DNA reads TGCGCCAGCAGCTTGGAACGGGGGGGCGAGTGGACAGATACGCAGTATTTT. Translation gives CASSLERGGEWTDTQYF.

The chain joins TRBV7-8 to TRBJ1-3; D may be TRBD1 (6 bases). V lost 5 bases, J lost 4 bases, and 15 bases lay in between. From germline, CDR1 is SGHVS and CDR2 FQNEAQ. The CDR3 is 15 residues long. In DNA form, the CDR3 reads TGTGCCAGCAGCCCTCGGACAGCGGGCGGAAACACCATATATTTT. It translates to CASSPRTAGGNTIYF.

The rearrangement joins TRBV2 to TRBJ1-1, with D tentatively TRBD1 (5 bases). The V end was cut by 6 bases, the J end by 3 bases, with 20 bases between. The CDR3 is 16 amino acids. CDR1 SNHLY and CDR2 FYNNEI come from the germline V gene. CDR3 sequence reads: CASSPGTFGYDTEAFF. The DNA of the CDR3 is TGTGCCAGCAGCCCCGGGACCTTTGGATACGACACTGAAGCTTTCTTT.

This clone was detected only once. This chain links TRBV3-1 (or the pseudogene TRBV3-2) with TRBJ1-1; D might be TRBD1 (5 bases). Trimming took off 2 bases at V and 2 bases at J, with 9 bases between the two ends. This CDR3 spans 14 amino acids. Germline loops: CDR1 LGHDT, CDR2 YNNKEL (reference sequence). DNA for the CDR3: TGTGCCAGCAGCCAACCTGACAGAAACACTGAAGCTTTCTTT. This translates into CASSQPDRNTEAFF.

This chain connects TRBV6-6 to TRBJ2-7; maybe TRBD1 (5 bases). Germline V gene sequence: CDR1 MNHNY, CDR2 SVGAGI (reference sequence). There are 13 residues in the CDR3. Trimming stripped 5 bases from V and 6 bases from J, with 14 bases between. The DNA for the CDR3 is TGTGCCAGCAGTAGTTCAGGGTCCGGCGAGCAGTACTTC. Protein product: CASSSSGSGEQYF.

This chain uses TRBV20-1 with TRBJ1-1; D remains ambiguous. The CDR3 loop spans 13 amino acids. Trimming stripped 3 bases from V and 6 bases from J, with 14 bases between. Germline CDR1 is DFQATT and CDR2 is SNEGSKA (reference sequence). As DNA, the CDR3 is TGCAGTGCTAGTCTCCTCAAAAGGGCTGAAGCTTTCTTT. As protein: CSASLLKRAEAFF.

The chain joins TRBV28 to TRBJ2-3; D might be TRBD1 or TRBD2, each matching 5 bases. This CDR3 is 14 amino acids long. Germline CDR1 reads MDHEN; CDR2 reads SYDVKM. Trimming cost V 6 bases and J 4 bases, with 14 bases left between them. The CDR3 is CASSPEGLSDTQYF. CDR3 nucleotides: TGTGCCAGCAGCCCCGAGGGGCTCTCAGATACGCAGTATTTT.

The rearrangement links TRBV7-3 to TRBJ2-3, with D possibly being TRBD2 (7 bases). Looked up from germline, CDR1 is SGHTA and CDR2 is FQGTGA. The CDR3 extends over 17 amino acids. Trimming shortened V by 5 bases and J by 8 bases, and 26 bases separated the two germline ends. CDR3 DNA: TGTGCCAGCAGCCCAACGGGGGCCGGGGGGTCATCGATTACGCAGTATTTT. Translation: CASSPTGAGGSSITQYF.

The J gene is TRBJ2-4, the V gene TRBV2; the match to TRBD2 covers 13 bases. The V gene end was trimmed by 8 bases and the J gene end by 8 bases; junction bases not matched to a gene: 12. Looked up from germline, CDR1 is SNHLY and CDR2 is FYNNEI. The CDR3 consists of 16 residues. The CDR3 DNA follows: TGTGCCAGCGCCAGACTAGCGGGGGGTAAGGGAGACATTCAGTACTTC. It yields the protein CASARLAGGKGDIQYF.

The chain has TRBV30 and TRBJ2-5; a possible D gene is TRBD2 (7 bases). The germline V gene has CDR1 GTSNPN and CDR2 SVGIG (reference sequence). The V and J ends lost 0 bases and 7 bases respectively, with 12 bases between them. The CDR3 totals 13 residues. The DNA for the CDR3 is TGTGCCTGGAGTGTAGGGGGGGCGGGGACCCAGTACTTC. It encodes CAWSVGGAGTQYF.

This chain uses TRBV24-1 with TRBJ2-1, with 8 bases lining up with TRBD1. Trimming cost V 3 bases and J 16 bases; bases outside gene matches: 7. Looked up from germline, CDR1 is KGHDR and CDR2 is SFDVKD. CDR3 length: 12 residues. The CDR3 loop reads CATSDTGTGFFF. CDR3 DNA sequence: TGTGCCACCAGTGATACCGGGACAGGCTTCTTCTTC.

The rearrangement uses TRBV9 and TRBJ1-2; TRBD1 matches 7 bases. Germline-derived CDR1 and CDR2 are SGDLS and YYNGEE. V lost 2 bases and J lost 3; bases outside the gene matches: 10. This CDR3 comprises 16 residues. This chain's CDR3 is CASSVTQGISDYGYTF. Written as DNA, the CDR3 is TGTGCCAGCAGCGTGACACAGGGGATCAGTGACTATGGCTACACCTTC.

The chain links TRBV29-1 to TRBJ2-3; D is undetermined. Germline lookup yields CDR1 SQVTM and CDR2 ANQGSEA. Deletions cut 4 bases from V and 0 bases from J, with 8 bases between. CDR3 length: 13 residues. CDR3 residues: CSVAPQSTDTQYF. The CDR3 nucleotides read TGCAGCGTTGCCCCCCAAAGCACAGATACGCAGTATTTT.

This chain joins TRBV5-6 and TRBJ2-5, with TRBD2 matching 11 bases. Germline lookup yields CDR1 SGHDT and CDR2 YYEEEE. The CDR3 runs to 15 residues. After removal of 3 bases from V and 4 bases from J, the junction contained 5 bases not matched to a gene. The CDR3: CASSSLAGGPETQYF. Written as DNA, the CDR3 is TGTGCCAGCAGCTCATTAGCGGGGGGGCCAGAGACCCAGTACTTC. The whole variable domain, remainder taken from reference TRBV5-6 and TRBJ2-5, is DAGVTQSPTHLIKTRGQQVTLRCSPKSGHDTVSWYQQALGQGPQFIFQYYEEEERQRGNFPDRFSGHQFPNYSSELNVNALLLGDSALYLCASSSLAGGPETQYFGPGTRLLVL.

This chain connects TRBV4-2 to TRBJ1-4, with D maybe TRBD1 (5 bases). The germline V gene has CDR1 LGHNA and CDR2 YNFKEQ. The CDR3 has 14 residues. Trimming pared 7 bases from V and 3 bases from J, leaving 12 bases between. CDR3 protein: CASTSPGSNEKLFF. For the CDR3, the DNA is TGTGCCAGCACATCTCCAGGGTCTAATGAAAAACTGTTTTTT.

The V gene is TRBV13, the J gene TRBJ1-2, with TRBD1 matching 8 bases. Germline V gene data show CDR1 as PRHDT and CDR2 as FYEKMQ (reference sequence). The CDR3 sequence is 15 residues long. V shed 2 bases, J shed 8 bases, and the junction held 10 bases outside the gene matches. CDR3 bases: TGTGCCAGCAGCTTATCGTGGACAGGGCAAGAAGGCTACACCTTC. It encodes CASSLSWTGQEGYTF.

The V gene is TRBV7-9, the J gene TRBJ2-1; the match to TRBD2 covers 7 bases. Trimming at V came to 3 bases and at J to 0 bases, leaving 5 bases not matched to a gene. Per the germline V gene, CDR1 is SEHNR and CDR2 is FQNEAQ (reference sequence). CDR3 size: 16 residues. The CDR3: CASSLVGGSSYNEQFF. The CDR3, as DNA: TGTGCCAGCAGCTTGGTGGGGGGGAGCTCCTACAATGAGCAGTTCTTC.

This sequence joins TRBV10-2 and TRBJ2-5; D perhaps matches TRBD2 (6 bases). V lost 5 bases and J 5 bases, leaving 18 bases between the germline ends. The CDR3 has 15 amino acids. The V gene's germline CDR1 is WSHSY and CDR2 SAAADI. CDR3 sequence: CASSPPGGVRETQYF. The CDR3 nucleotides are TGCGCCAGCAGTCCTCCCGGAGGGGTTCGGGAGACCCAGTACTTC.

This chain uses TRBV9 with TRBJ1-6; D is unclear. CDR1 is SGDLS and CDR2 is YYNGEE in the germline V gene. The CDR3 spans 16 residues. V was shortened by 0 bases and J by 1 base, with 8 bases between the two germline ends. The CDR3 region is CASSVEGNSYNSPLHF. The CDR3 nucleotides are TGTGCCAGCAGCGTAGAAGGGAATTCCTATAATTCACCCCTCCACTTT.

This clone occurred once. This chain uses TRBV24-1 with TRBJ2-3; no firm D call. CDR1 is KGHDR, CDR2 SFDVKD, per germline. The CDR3 has 15 residues. Trimming removed 0 bases from V and 2 bases from J, with 8 bases in between. DNA of the CDR3: TGTGCCACCAGTGATTTGATGGAAGCCACAGATACGCAGTATTTT. It is translated as CATSDLMEATDTQYF.